The T cell receptor beta chain under discussion was sequenced for a study of cytomegalovirus exposure and HLA in healthy donors. In regard to this clone: Its antigen is unknown. Other DNA sequences in the sample encode the same CDR3.

Use of 60 Vbeta and 13 Jbeta primers characterized the PCR. The method was immunoSEQ multiplex PCR; TCRdb's version includes in-frame clones alone and lacks a portion of them. Of about 62,000 clones in the sample, about 77% were seen once. V shed 4 bases and J 8 bases; nucleotides not matched to a gene: 5. This CDR3 region has 14 residues. Germline-derived CDR1 and CDR2 are LNHDA and SQIVND (reference sequence). Study-wide results and caveats: Cytomegalovirus association was listed for approximately 150 TCR beta chains.

This clonotype was obtained from a woman in her twenties or thirties in good health and CMV-seronegative. The J gene is TRBJ1-5, the V gene TRBV19, with 10 bases identical to TRBD1. The sequencing input was PBMCs. In DNA form, the CDR3 reads TGTGCCAGTAGTAGTCAGACAGGGGGCAAGCCCCAGCATTTT. This codes for CASSSQTGGKPQHF.